A selection of T cell receptor beta chains follows, all from one sample in a study of cytomegalovirus exposure and HLA in healthy donors. Only in-frame clones appear in the TCRdb table, and some are missing; sequencing was by immunoSEQ multiplex PCR. This sample has about 160,000 clones; around 83% occur once, and the top ten carry approximately 2.3%. The sequenced material came from PBMCs. Receptor source: a man younger than 35 in good health and CMV-seropositive. The CDR3 runs from the conserved cysteine through the conserved F or W. Fields, in order: J gene, D gene, V gene, clone size, CDR3 DNA, CDR3 protein. The D gene is left open where the match is weak. A clone size is listed for some rows: how often the clone was seen (once, few, many), or a class if it is expanded.

>TRBJ2-4|-|TRBV7-9|-
TGTGCCAGCAGCTTACCGATAGAAGCCAAAAACATTCAGTACTTC
CASSLPIEAKNIQYF
>TRBJ1-3|-|TRBV6-5|-
TGTGCCAGCAGGACTGGTTCTGGAAACACCATATATTTT
CASRTGSGNTIYF
>TRBJ2-5|-|TRBV5-1|-
TGCGCCAGCAGTACCACGGGGGAAAAAGAGACCCAGTACTTC
CASSTTGEKETQYF
>TRBJ2-1|-|TRBV25-1|-
TGTGCCAGCAGCGCCGGGAATGAGCAGTTCTTC
CASSAGNEQFF
>TRBJ1-6|-|TRBV10-3|once
TGTGCCATCAGTGGTGGCGGGACGATAAGCTCCTATAATTCACCCCTCCACTTT
CAISGGGTISSYNSPLHF
>TRBJ2-1|TRBD2|TRBV9|-
TGTGCCAGCAGCGTAGCTGTTCTCCGGGGGGAGGATGAGCAGTTCTTC
CASSVAVLRGEDEQFF
>TRBJ1-1|-|TRBV25-1|once
TGTGCCAGCAGTGAGGGCTTGAACACTGAAGCTTTCTTT
CASSEGLNTEAFF
>TRBJ2-1|TRBD1|TRBV12-5|-
TGTGCTAGTGGTTTGGTGCGGGACAGGGACTACAATGAGCAGTTCTTC
CASGLVRDRDYNEQFF
>TRBJ2-7|TRBD2|TRBV19|-
TGTGCCAGTAGAGACGGTGCGGGGGGGGCCTACGAGCAGTACTTC
CASRDGAGGAYEQYF
>TRBJ2-3|-|TRBV11-2|-
TGTGCCAGCAGCTTAGCAGGGTCGGCAGATACGCAGTATTTT
CASSLAGSADTQYF
>TRBJ1-2|TRBD1|TRBV27|-
TGTGCCAGCAGTTTAGCCGGACAGGGGCGTCTCTATGGCTACACCTTC
CASSLAGQGRLYGYTF
>TRBJ2-2|TRBD1|TRBV18|-
TGTGCCAGCCCGGGACAGGGCCCGAACACCGGGGAGCTGTTTTTT
CASPGQGPNTGELFF
>TRBJ2-4|TRBD1|TRBV6-6|once
TGTGCCAGCAGTTACCCCTCCGGGACAGGGAAAAACATTCAGTACTTC
CASSYPSGTGKNIQYF
>TRBJ2-7|-|TRBV6-4|-
TGTGCCAGCAGGGCCGGGGTCCCAAAGGGTCCCGAGCAGTACTTC
CASRAGVPKGPEQYF
>TRBJ1-1|-|TRBV11-3|few
TGTGCCAGCAGCTTCGGTGAGAACACTGAAGCTTTCTTT
CASSFGENTEAFF
>TRBJ1-3|-|TRBV6-1|once
TGTGCCAGCAGTGAGAGCGGAGTCCGAGGAAACACCATATATTTT
CASSESGVRGNTIYF
>TRBJ1-1|TRBD1|TRBV7-9|-
TGTGCCAGCAGCTGGACAGGGGAGAACACTGAAGCTTTCTTT
CASSWTGENTEAFF
>TRBJ2-1|-|TRBV6-6|-
TGTGCCAGCAGTTACTCCGCCTCCGGGGGCAATGAGCAGTTCTTC
CASSYSASGGNEQFF
>TRBJ1-1|TRBD1|TRBV5-1|once
TGCGCCAGCAGCCAAACAGGGGGCGCAGGCACTGAAGCTTTCTTT
CASSQTGGAGTEAFF
>TRBJ2-1|TRBD2|TRBV29-1|-
TGCAGCGTTCTGACTAGCGGGAGCCCCTTGAATGAGCAGTTCTTC
CSVLTSGSPLNEQFF
>TRBJ1-5|-|TRBV19|-
TGTGCCAGTAGTGAGGGACTACGGGGTCAGCCCCAGCATTTT
CASSEGLRGQPQHF
>TRBJ1-1|-|TRBV6-4|-
TGTGCCAGCAGTGACCAACCGGGAATGTCGACTTTCTTT
CASSDQPGMSTFF
>TRBJ2-7|TRBD1|TRBV27|-
TGTGCCAGCAGTCCCGGACAGGTGACCTACGAGCAGTACTTC
CASSPGQVTYEQYF
>TRBJ2-5|-|TRBV11-3|-
TGTGCCAGCAGTCCGCGAGAGGGCCAAGAGACCCAGTACTTC
CASSPREGQETQYF
>TRBJ1-2|TRBD1|TRBV7-9|once
TGTGCCAGCAGCCTGGGACAGAATTACCCTACGGGCTATGGCTACACCTTC
CASSLGQNYPTGYGYTF
>TRBJ1-4|-|TRBV15|-
TGTGCCACCAGCAGCGTGCAGGGTTGGAAACTGTTTTTT
CATSSVQGWKLFF